This T cell receptor beta chain derives from a study of T-cell memory formation after mild COVID-19. Study overall: Clustering of TCRs was largely donor specific.

In its sample, this clonotype was seen a few times. Its antigen is unidentified. Trimming cost V 0 bases and J 7 bases, with 7 bases left between them. The germline V gene encodes CDR1 KGHSH and CDR2 LQKENI. CDR3 length equals 13 residues. TCRdb called the 5' RACE reads again in MiXCR, with one record for every CDR3 protein. The top ten clones hold approximately 3.4% of a sample with approximately 240,000 distinct CDR3 sequences, approximately 16% of them seen once. Study-level results: In pre-infection memory, a portion of responding clones appeared, which suggested that cross-reactive memory joined. The SARS-CoV-2 specificity of second-wave clones reaching peak at day 37 remained unverified. Day 15 to 85 contracting clones showed balanced CD4/CD8; later expanders leaned CD4+.

The genes are TRBV18 and TRBJ2-1; D gene uncertain. The clonotype was recovered from a man younger than 35 who had mild COVID-19 (a few samples of this study predate the infection). Cell type and time point are not known. Source material: PBMCs or a T cell subset sorted from them (not recorded which). This CDR3 reads CASSPPSSNEQFF. The DNA for the CDR3 is TGTGCCAGCTCACCACCGTCTTCGAATGAGCAGTTCTTC.